Each of the 24 T cell receptor beta chains below was sequenced from the same sample in a study of blood T cell repertoires in COVID-19. The data were produced by immunoSEQ multiplex PCR, yet TCRdb's version contains in-frame clones alone and is incomplete. The sample consists of tens of thousands of clones, just over 90% of them appearing once. Specimen: peripheral blood. The receptors come from a man aged 55 to 69 with acute or convalescent COVID-19.

This clone was counted once. The rearrangement uses TRBV6-2 or TRBV6-3 and TRBJ1-5; TRBD1 matches 7 bases. V was pared by 4 bases and J by 6 bases, with 3 bases of the junction left unmatched. Germline CDR1 MNHEY, CDR2 SVGEGT. CDR3 length equals 13 residues. The CDR3 reads CASSSTGSQPQHF. DNA of the CDR3: TGTGCCAGCAGTTCGACAGGGAGTCAGCCCCAGCATTTT.

The V call is TRBV12-5, the J call TRBJ2-5; 7 nucleotides align to TRBD2. CDR1 is LGHNT, CDR2 FRNRAP, per germline. This CDR3 region has 13 residues. Germline trimming cut 6 bases from V and 4 bases from J; bases unmatched to any gene: 5. The CDR3 loop is CASGLAQGETQYF. The CDR3 DNA follows: TGTGCTAGTGGACTAGCGCAAGGAGAGACCCAGTACTTC.

The V and J genes are TRBV6-2 or TRBV6-3 and TRBJ2-1, with 13 nucleotides matching TRBD2. This CDR3 comprises 17 residues. The V segment lost 3 bases and the J segment 4 bases; nucleotides outside the gene matches: 6. Germline CDR1 MNHEY, CDR2 SVGEGT. The CDR3 sequence: CASSYSGTSGIYNEQFF. Here the CDR3 DNA reads TGTGCCAGCAGTTATTCCGGGACTAGCGGGATATACAATGAGCAGTTCTTC.

The chain recombines TRBV7-9 with TRBJ1-1; 7 bases match TRBD1. The trim removed 5 bases at V and 1 base at J, leaving 7 bases unmatched. There are 15 residues in the CDR3. Germline V lookup: CDR1 SEHNR, CDR2 FQNEAQ (reference sequence). The DNA for the CDR3 is TGTGCCAGCAGCGTGGGGGACAGCTCGAACACTGAAGCTTTCTTT. Protein sequence: CASSVGDSSNTEAFF.

A single count supports this clone. The DNA of the CDR3 is TGCGCCAGCAGCTCGGGACAGGGGAGCTCCTACGAGCAGTACGTC. Its protein product is CASSSGQGSSYEQYV. V usage is TRBV5-1 and J usage is TRBJ2-7; 10 nucleotides match TRBD1. V shed 3 bases and J 0 bases; nucleotides not matched to a gene: 3. Germline V gene lookup returns CDR1 SGHRS and CDR2 YFSETQ. The CDR3 sequence is 15 residues long.

The chain is built from TRBV5-1 and TRBJ1-2, with D tentatively TRBD1 (6 bases). With 3 bases removed from V and 0 bases from J, the gap between germline ends came to 12 bases. There are 15 residues in the CDR3. The V gene's germline CDR1 is SGHRS and CDR2 YFSETQ. CDR3 residues: CASSSPDRANYGYTF. In DNA, the CDR3 is TGCGCCAGCAGCTCACCGGACAGAGCTAACTATGGCTACACCTTC.

This chain uses TRBV2 with TRBJ1-1; 8 bases line up with TRBD1. The CDR3 has 12 amino acids. Germline V gene sequence: CDR1 SNHLY, CDR2 FYNNEI. Trimming at V came to 6 bases and at J to 6 bases, leaving 3 bases not matched to a gene. The CDR3 spells CASSSQGAEAFF. The CDR3 DNA sequence: TGTGCCAGCAGCTCACAGGGGGCTGAAGCTTTCTTT.

This clone is a singleton in its sample. The chain combines TRBV5-8 with TRBJ1-2, with D unresolved. Germline lookup yields CDR1 SGHTS and CDR2 YDEGEE. The V gene lost 5 bases and the J gene lost 4 bases, with 9 bases spanning the gap. This CDR3 has 12 amino acids. The CDR3 DNA is TGTGCCAGCAGTCGGGAGGGCTATGGCTACACCTTC. This encodes CASSREGYGYTF.

The rearrangement uses TRBV27 and TRBJ2-5; 7 bases match TRBD2. Losses at the gene ends were 4 bases for V and 9 bases for J; bases not matched to a gene: 5. This CDR3 has 12 residues. Germline V gene data show CDR1 as MNHEY and CDR2 as SMNVEV (reference sequence). The CDR3 sequence is CASSYGSGAQYF. The CDR3 DNA is TGTGCCAGCAGTTACGGCAGCGGGGCCCAGTACTTC.

This rearrangement joins TRBV18 to TRBJ1-2; TRBD1 agrees at 7 bases. This CDR3 region has 13 residues. J was trimmed by 5 bases and V by 3 bases; bases with no gene match: 3. Germline CDR1 and CDR2: KGHSH and LQKENI. The CDR3, as DNA: TGTGCCAGCTCACCGGGGACAGCTTATGGCTACACCTTC. Its translation is CASSPGTAYGYTF.

The count of this clone is one. The V call is TRBV4-1, the J call TRBJ2-1, with 7 bases identical to TRBD2. This CDR3 is built from 16 residues. The ends lost 1 base at V and 4 bases at J; junction bases unmatched: 7. Germline lookup yields CDR1 MGHRA and CDR2 YSYEKL. The chain's CDR3 is CASSQGERDLYNEQFF. The DNA for the CDR3 is TGCGCCAGCAGCCAAGGGGAGCGGGACCTTTACAATGAGCAGTTCTTC.

The gene calls are TRBV15 and TRBJ2-5; the match to TRBD1 covers 8 bases. CDR1 is LNHNV and CDR2 is YYDKDF in the germline V gene (reference sequence). The CDR3 is made up of 15 amino acids. The trim removed 2 bases at V and 2 bases at J, leaving 4 bases unmatched. The CDR3 protein is CATSRMQGAQETQYF. As DNA, the CDR3 is TGTGCCACCAGCAGAATGCAGGGGGCACAAGAGACCCAGTACTTC. Complete variable domain (other parts from reference TRBV15 and TRBJ2-5): DAMVIQNPRYQVTQFGKPVTLSCSQTLNHNVMYWYQQKSSQAPKLLFHYYDKDFNNEADTPDNFQSRRPNTSFCFLDIRSPGLGDTAMYLCATSRMQGAQETQYFGPGTRLLVL.

This clone was recorded a few times. V usage is TRBV2 and J usage is TRBJ2-2; 7 bases agree with TRBD1. The CDR3 extends over 14 amino acids. The J segment lost 4 bases and the V segment lost 5 bases, leaving 4 bases of the junction unmatched. Germline-derived CDR1 and CDR2 are SNHLY and FYNNEI. The CDR3 spells CASSWGQPTGELFF. The CDR3 bases are TGTGCCAGCAGTTGGGGACAGCCCACCGGGGAGCTGTTTTTT.

The chain combines TRBV29-1 with TRBJ2-5; perhaps TRBD2 as D (7 bases). The CDR3 is 13 residues long. Germline V lookup: CDR1 SQVTM, CDR2 ANQGSEA. V was pared by 3 bases and J by 9 bases, with 17 bases between. The CDR3 loop reads CSVEQGRGVSQYF. The CDR3 coding sequence is TGCAGCGTTGAGCAGGGGAGGGGGGTGTCCCAGTACTTC.

This chain connects TRBV18 to TRBJ1-1; no definite D call. CDR1 is KGHSH and CDR2 is LQKENI in the germline V gene. The CDR3 has 11 amino acids. Deletions cut 6 bases from V and 4 bases from J, with 6 bases between. CDR3 region: CASSSSTEAFF. DNA of the CDR3: TGTGCCAGCTCTTCCTCCACTGAAGCTTTCTTT.

This clone was detected once. The chain couples TRBV5-1 to TRBJ1-2; 7 nucleotides line up with TRBD1. This CDR3 contains 16 residues. The trim removed 4 bases at V and 6 bases at J, leaving 15 bases unmatched. Germline V gene sequence: CDR1 SGHRS, CDR2 YFSETQ. The CDR3 DNA sequence: TGCGCCAGCAGCCCCTTGGGATCAGGGGGTGAAAATGGCTACACCTTC. As protein: CASSPLGSGGENGYTF.

This rearrangement joins TRBV4-1 to TRBJ2-1; 8 positions agree with TRBD2. CDR1 is MGHRA, CDR2 YSYEKL, per germline. There are 16 residues in the CDR3. After removal of 2 bases from V and 0 bases from J, the junction contained 3 bases not matched to a gene. CDR3 loop: CASSQNLAGSYNEQFF. CDR3 nucleotides: TGCGCCAGCAGCCAAAACCTAGCGGGCTCCTACAATGAGCAGTTCTTC.

The chain has TRBV6-5 and TRBJ1-2; D is perhaps TRBD1 (6 bases). CDR1 and CDR2 (germline): MNHEY, SVGAGI. The germline V and J ends were trimmed by 7 bases and 6 bases, with 15 bases remaining between them. The CDR3 spans 13 residues. DNA for the CDR3: TGTGCCAGCACCAAACAGGGAGAGGATGGCTACACCTTC. Translated: CASTKQGEDGYTF.

The CDR3 DNA sequence: TGTGCCAGCAGCCCCATTGATGAGGCGGGAGGGCTTGGCTACGAGCAGTACTTC. It codes for CASSPIDEAGGLGYEQYF. The V and J genes are TRBV3-1 (or the pseudogene TRBV3-2) and TRBJ2-7; 9 bases map to TRBD2. Unmatched junction bases numbered 16, after V lost 4 bases and J lost 3 bases. Per the germline V gene, CDR1 is LGHDT and CDR2 is YNNKEL (reference sequence). CDR3 length: 18 amino acids.

The J gene is TRBJ2-2, the V gene TRBV7-9; 10 nucleotides align to TRBD1. V shed 7 bases, J shed 6 bases, and the junction held 5 bases outside the gene matches. The CDR3 consists of 14 residues. CDR1 and CDR2 from the germline V gene are SEHNR and FQNEAQ (reference sequence). The CDR3 DNA follows: TGTGCCAGCAAATCGGGACAGGGGCCCGGGGAGCTGTTTTTT. As protein: CASKSGQGPGELFF.

V and J are TRBV5-1 and TRBJ1-4; tentatively, D is TRBD1 (6 bases). Trimming stripped 5 bases from V and 0 bases from J, with 11 bases between. The CDR3 covers 15 residues. Germline V gene data show CDR1 as SGHRS and CDR2 as YFSETQ. The CDR3 bases are TGCGCCAGCAGTCCGTCAGGGGCAACTAATGAAAAACTGTTTTTT. This translates into CASSPSGATNEKLFF.

The chain couples TRBV5-6 to TRBJ2-7; TRBD2 agrees at 11 bases. The CDR3 has 14 amino acids. Per the germline V gene, CDR1 is SGHDT and CDR2 is YYEEEE. The V segment lost 6 bases and the J segment 3 bases; nucleotides outside the gene matches: 5. The DNA of the CDR3 is TGTGCCAGCACCAAAACTAGCGGGAGCTACGAGCAGTACTTC. This encodes CASTKTSGSYEQYF.

V and J are TRBV6-1 and TRBJ2-2; TRBD2 matches 8 bases. The CDR3 is made up of 15 amino acids. V lost 2 bases to trimming and J lost 5 bases; unmatched junction nucleotides: 4. Germline assignment: CDR1 MNHNS and CDR2 SASEGT. CDR3 sequence reads: CASSESLAETGELFF. CDR3 in DNA: TGTGCCAGCAGTGAATCACTAGCGGAAACCGGGGAGCTGTTTTTT.

A single count supports this clone. The CDR3 nucleotides are TGTGCCAGCAGTGAGAGGTCGACGGACACCGGGGAGCTGTTTTTT. Translated, it gives CASSERSTDTGELFF. This chain uses TRBV2 with TRBJ2-2; D not certain. Germline V gene sequence: CDR1 SNHLY, CDR2 FYNNEI. The CDR3 totals 15 residues. V was shortened by 3 bases and J by 3 bases, with 11 bases between the two germline ends.